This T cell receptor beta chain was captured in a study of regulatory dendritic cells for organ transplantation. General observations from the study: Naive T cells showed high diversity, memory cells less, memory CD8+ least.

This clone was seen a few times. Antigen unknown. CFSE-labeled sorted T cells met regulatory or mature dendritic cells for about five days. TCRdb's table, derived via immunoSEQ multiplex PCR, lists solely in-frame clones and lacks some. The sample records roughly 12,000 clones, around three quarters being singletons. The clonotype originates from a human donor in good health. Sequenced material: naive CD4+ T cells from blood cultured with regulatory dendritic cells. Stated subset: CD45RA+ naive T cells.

For the CDR3, the DNA is TGTGCCAGCAGCTTACTTTTGAGTGGGGCCGACTATGGCTACACCTTC. Its protein is CASSLLLSGADYGYTF. This chain connects TRBV7-9 to TRBJ1-2, with D possibly TRBD1 on 5 matching bases. This CDR3 has 16 amino acids. The V end lost 2 bases, the J end lost 3 bases, and 16 bases lay between the germline ends. Germline lookup yields CDR1 SEHNR and CDR2 FQNEAQ (reference sequence).